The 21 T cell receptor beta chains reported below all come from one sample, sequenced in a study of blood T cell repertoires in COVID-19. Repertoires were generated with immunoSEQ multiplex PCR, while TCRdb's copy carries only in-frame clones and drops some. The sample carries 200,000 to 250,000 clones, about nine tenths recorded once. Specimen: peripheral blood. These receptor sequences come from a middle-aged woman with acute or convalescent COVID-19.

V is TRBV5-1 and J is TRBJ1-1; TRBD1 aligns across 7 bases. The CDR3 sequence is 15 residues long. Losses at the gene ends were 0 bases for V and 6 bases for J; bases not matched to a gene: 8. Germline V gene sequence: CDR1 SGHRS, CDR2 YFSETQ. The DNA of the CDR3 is TGCGCCAGCAGCTTGGCCACGACAGGGTCGGCTGAAGCTTTCTTT. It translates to CASSLATTGSAEAFF.

Written as DNA, the CDR3 is TGTGCCACCAGCAGAGATCGGGCAGGGTATGAAAAACTGTTTTTT. It yields the protein CATSRDRAGYEKLFF. The V gene is TRBV15, the J gene TRBJ1-4, with D maybe TRBD1 (5 bases). Germline CDR1 is LNHNV and CDR2 is YYDKDF (reference sequence). With 0 bases removed from V and 6 bases from J, the gap between germline ends came to 11 bases. The CDR3 extends over 15 amino acids.

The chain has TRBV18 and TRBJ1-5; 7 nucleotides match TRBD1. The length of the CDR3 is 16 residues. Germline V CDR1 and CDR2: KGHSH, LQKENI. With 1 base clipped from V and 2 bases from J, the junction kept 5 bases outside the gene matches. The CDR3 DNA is TGTGCCAGCTCACCACAGGGGGCCTACGGCAATCAGCCCCAGCATTTT. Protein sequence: CASSPQGAYGNQPQHF. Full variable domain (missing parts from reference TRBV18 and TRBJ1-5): NAGVMQNPRHLVRRRGQEARLRCSPMKGHSHVYWYRQLPEEGLKFMVYLQKENIIDESGMPKERFSAEFPKEGPSILRIQQVVRGDSAAYFCASSPQGAYGNQPQHFGDGTRLSIL.

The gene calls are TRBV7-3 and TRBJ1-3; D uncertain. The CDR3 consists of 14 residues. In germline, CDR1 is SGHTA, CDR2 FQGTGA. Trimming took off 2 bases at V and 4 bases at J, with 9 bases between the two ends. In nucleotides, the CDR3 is TGTGCCAGCAGCTTACCTACAGAGGGAAACACCATATATTTT. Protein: CASSLPTEGNTIYF.

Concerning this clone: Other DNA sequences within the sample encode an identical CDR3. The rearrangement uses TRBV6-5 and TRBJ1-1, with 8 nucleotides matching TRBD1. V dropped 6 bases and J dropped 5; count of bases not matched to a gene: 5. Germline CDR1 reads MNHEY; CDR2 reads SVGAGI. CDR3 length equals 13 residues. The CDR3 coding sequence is TGTGCCAGCAGGCGGACAGGGAAGACTGAAGCTTTCTTT. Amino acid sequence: CASRRTGKTEAFF.

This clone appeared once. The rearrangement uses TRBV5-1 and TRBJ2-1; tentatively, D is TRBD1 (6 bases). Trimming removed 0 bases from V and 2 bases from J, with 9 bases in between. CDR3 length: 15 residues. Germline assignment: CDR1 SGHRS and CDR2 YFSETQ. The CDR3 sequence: CASSLGQGTYNEQFF. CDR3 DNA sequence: TGCGCCAGCAGCTTGGGTCAGGGGACCTACAATGAGCAGTTCTTC. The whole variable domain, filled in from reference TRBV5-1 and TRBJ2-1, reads KAGVTQTPRYLIKTRGQQVTLSCSPISGHRSVSWYQQTPGQGLQFLFEYFSETQRNKGNFPGRFSGRQFSNSRSEMNVSTLELGDSALYLCASSLGQGTYNEQFFGPGTRLTVL.

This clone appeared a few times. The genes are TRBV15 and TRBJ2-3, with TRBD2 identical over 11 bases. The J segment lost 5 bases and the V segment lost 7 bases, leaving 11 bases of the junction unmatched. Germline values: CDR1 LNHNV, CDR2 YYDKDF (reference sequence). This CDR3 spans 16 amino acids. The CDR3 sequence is CATKGYSGGAVDTQYF. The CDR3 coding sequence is TGTGCCACCAAGGGGTATAGCGGGGGGGCAGTAGATACGCAGTATTTT.

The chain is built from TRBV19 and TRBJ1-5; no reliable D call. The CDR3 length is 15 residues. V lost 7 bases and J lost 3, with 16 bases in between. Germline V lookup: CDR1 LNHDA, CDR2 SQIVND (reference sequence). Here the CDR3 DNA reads TGTGCCAGTACGGTAAAGTTGCGGGCCAATCAGCCCCAGCATTTT. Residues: CASTVKLRANQPQHF.

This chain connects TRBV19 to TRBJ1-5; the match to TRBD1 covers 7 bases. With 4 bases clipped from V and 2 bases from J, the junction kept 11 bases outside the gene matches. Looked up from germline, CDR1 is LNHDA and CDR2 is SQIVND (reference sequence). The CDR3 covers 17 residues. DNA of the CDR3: TGTGCCAGTAGTACCTACCCGGACGACAGGGGCAATCAGCCCCAGCATTTT. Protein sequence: CASSTYPDDRGNQPQHF.

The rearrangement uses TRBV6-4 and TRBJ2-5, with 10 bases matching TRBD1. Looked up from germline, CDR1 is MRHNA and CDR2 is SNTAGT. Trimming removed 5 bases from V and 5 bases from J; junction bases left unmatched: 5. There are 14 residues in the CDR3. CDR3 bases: TGTGCCAGCAGTCTGCGGGACAGGGGTGAGACCCAGTACTTC. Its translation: CASSLRDRGETQYF.

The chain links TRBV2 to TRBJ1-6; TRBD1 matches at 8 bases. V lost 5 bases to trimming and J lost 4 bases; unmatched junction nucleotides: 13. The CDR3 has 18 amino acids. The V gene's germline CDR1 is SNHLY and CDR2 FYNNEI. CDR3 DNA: TGTGCCAGCAGTCTGAACTCAGGACAGGGACGATATAATTCACCCCTCCACTTT. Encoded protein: CASSLNSGQGRYNSPLHF.

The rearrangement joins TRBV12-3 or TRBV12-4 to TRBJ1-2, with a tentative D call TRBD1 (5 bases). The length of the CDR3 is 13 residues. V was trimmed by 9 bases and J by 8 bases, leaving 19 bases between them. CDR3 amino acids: CASGGAGLRGYTF. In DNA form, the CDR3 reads TGTGCCAGTGGTGGGGCAGGGTTGCGCGGCTACACCTTC.

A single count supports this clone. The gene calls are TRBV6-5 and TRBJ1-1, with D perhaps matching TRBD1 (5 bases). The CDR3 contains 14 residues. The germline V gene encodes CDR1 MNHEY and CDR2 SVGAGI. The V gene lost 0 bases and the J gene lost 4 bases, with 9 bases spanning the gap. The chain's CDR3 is CASSYSWGGTEAFF. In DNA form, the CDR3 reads TGTGCCAGCAGTTACTCGTGGGGGGGCACTGAAGCTTTCTTT.

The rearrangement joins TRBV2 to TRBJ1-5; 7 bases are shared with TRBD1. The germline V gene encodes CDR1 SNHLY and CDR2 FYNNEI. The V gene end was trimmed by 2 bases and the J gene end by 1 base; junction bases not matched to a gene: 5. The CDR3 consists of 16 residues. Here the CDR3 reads CASSEYGGGSNQPQHF. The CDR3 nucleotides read TGTGCCAGCAGTGAATACGGAGGGGGCAGCAATCAGCCCCAGCATTTT.

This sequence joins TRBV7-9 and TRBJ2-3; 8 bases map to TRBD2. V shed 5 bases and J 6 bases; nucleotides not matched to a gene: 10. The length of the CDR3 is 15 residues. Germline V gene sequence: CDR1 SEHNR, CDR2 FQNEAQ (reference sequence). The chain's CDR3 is CASSPGGAGEDTQYF. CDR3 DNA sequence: TGTGCCAGCAGCCCCGGGGGAGCGGGAGAGGATACGCAGTATTTT. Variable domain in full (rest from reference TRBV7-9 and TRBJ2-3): DTGVSQNPRHKITKRGQNVTFRCDPISEHNRLYWYRQTLGQGPEFLTYFQNEAQLEKSRLLSDRFSAERPKGSFSTLEIQRTEQGDSAMYLCASSPGGAGEDTQYFGPGTRLTVL.

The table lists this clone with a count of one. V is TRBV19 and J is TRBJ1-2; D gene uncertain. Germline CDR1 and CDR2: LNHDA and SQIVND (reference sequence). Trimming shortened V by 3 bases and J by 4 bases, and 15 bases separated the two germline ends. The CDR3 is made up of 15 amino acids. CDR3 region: CASSIDVSGSYGYTF. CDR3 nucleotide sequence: TGTGCCAGTAGTATCGACGTCTCGGGGAGCTATGGCTACACCTTC.

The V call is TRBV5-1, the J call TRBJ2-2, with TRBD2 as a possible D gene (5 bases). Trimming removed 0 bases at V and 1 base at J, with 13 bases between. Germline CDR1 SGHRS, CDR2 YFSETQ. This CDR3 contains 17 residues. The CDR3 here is CASSLESGGRNTGELFF. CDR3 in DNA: TGCGCCAGCAGCTTGGAGTCTGGAGGTCGGAACACCGGGGAGCTGTTTTTT. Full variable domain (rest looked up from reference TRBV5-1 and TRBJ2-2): KAGVTQTPRYLIKTRGQQVTLSCSPISGHRSVSWYQQTPGQGLQFLFEYFSETQRNKGNFPGRFSGRQFSNSRSEMNVSTLELGDSALYLCASSLESGGRNTGELFFGEGSRLTVL.

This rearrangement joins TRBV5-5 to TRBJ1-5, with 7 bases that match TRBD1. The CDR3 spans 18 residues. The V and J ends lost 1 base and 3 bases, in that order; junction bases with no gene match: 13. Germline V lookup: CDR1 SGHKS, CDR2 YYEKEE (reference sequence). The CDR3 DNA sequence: TGTGCCAGCAGCTTGCGACTCTTCGGACAGGCTGACAATCAGCCCCAGCATTTT. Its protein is CASSLRLFGQADNQPQHF.

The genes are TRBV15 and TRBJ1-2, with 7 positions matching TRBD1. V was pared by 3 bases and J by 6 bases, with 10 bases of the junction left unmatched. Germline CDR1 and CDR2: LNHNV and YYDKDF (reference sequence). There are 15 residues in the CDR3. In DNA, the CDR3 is TGTGCCACCAGCAGGCCAAGGGGGCGCTTACATGGCTACACCTTC. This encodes CATSRPRGRLHGYTF.

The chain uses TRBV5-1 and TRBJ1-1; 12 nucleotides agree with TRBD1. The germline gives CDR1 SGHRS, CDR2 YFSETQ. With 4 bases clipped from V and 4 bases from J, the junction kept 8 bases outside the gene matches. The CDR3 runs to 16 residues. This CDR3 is CASSRGQGARSTEAFF. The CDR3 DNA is TGCGCCAGCAGCAGGGGACAGGGGGCGCGGAGCACTGAAGCTTTCTTT.

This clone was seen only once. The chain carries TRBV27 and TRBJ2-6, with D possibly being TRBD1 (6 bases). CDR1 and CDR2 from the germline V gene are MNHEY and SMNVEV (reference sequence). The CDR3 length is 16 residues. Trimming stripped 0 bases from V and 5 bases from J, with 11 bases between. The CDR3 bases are TGTGCCAGCAGTTTATCAGCAGGGGAGTGGGCCAACGTCCTGACTTTC. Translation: CASSLSAGEWANVLTF.